These T cell receptor beta chains were read from a single sample in a study of shared clonotypes between healthy human individuals. Some clones are missing from TCRdb's copy, which holds only in-frame ones; the method was immunoSEQ multiplex PCR. In the table there are about 2.3 million clones, 80% to 95% of which are singletons. Sequences were obtained from naive CD4+ T cells from PBMCs. The receptors were gathered from a man younger than 35 in good health. Some clones in this sample may be carry-over from other donors' samples. CDR3s include the opening cysteine and the closing phenylalanine or tryptophan. D genes are given only for firm matches. A clone size is listed for some rows: how often the clone was seen (once, few, many), or a class if it is expanded.

TRBJ2-7 - - TRBV18 CASQLMGEQYF TGTGCCAGTCAACTCATGGGAGAGCAGTACTTC
TRBJ2-7 - TRBD2 TRBV6-1 CASTPPGGYEQYF TGTGCCAGCACACCCCCGGGAGGCTACGAGCAGTACTTC
TRBJ1-2 few - TRBV9 CASSVGSAGSNYGYTF TGTGCCAGCAGCGTAGGGTCGGCCGGCAGTAACTATGGCTACACCTTC
TRBJ2-7 - - TRBV7-9 CASSFAGNSEQYF TGTGCCAGCAGCTTCGCAGGGAATTCCGAGCAGTACTTC
TRBJ1-2 - TRBD1 TRBV18 CASSTVGTASGYTF TGTGCCAGCTCAACCGTCGGGACAGCCAGTGGCTACACCTTC
TRBJ1-2 - - TRBV5-1 CASSLSQEDGYTF TGCGCCAGCAGCCTAAGTCAGGAGGATGGCTACACCTTC
TRBJ1-1 - - TRBV7-9 CASSLDQVYTEAFF TGTGCCAGCAGCTTAGACCAGGTGTACACTGAAGCTTTCTTT
TRBJ1-1 once TRBD1 TRBV6-4 CASRRTGSPEAFF TGTGCCAGCAGGAGGACAGGGTCCCCTGAAGCTTTCTTT
TRBJ2-5 - - TRBV18 CASSPSQETQYF TGTGCCAGCTCACCGAGCCAAGAGACCCAGTACTTC
TRBJ2-7 - - TRBV7-6 CASSLGSEYEQYF TGTGCCAGCAGCTTAGGGTCCGAATACGAGCAGTACTTC
TRBJ2-1 - - TRBV2 CASKQGLTYNEQFF TGTGCCAGCAAACAAGGGCTTACCTACAATGAGCAGTTCTTC
TRBJ1-1 - TRBD1 TRBV5-4 CASSLSGGTEAFF TGTGCCAGCAGCTTGTCAGGGGGAACTGAAGCTTTCTTT
TRBJ2-2 - TRBD2 TRBV7-3 CASSPGLAGEVGELFF TGTGCCAGCAGCCCGGGACTAGCGGGAGAGGTCGGGGAGCTGTTTTTT
TRBJ1-2 - - TRBV18 CASSPGVDSIYGYTF TGTGCCAGCTCACCAGGGGTCGACAGCATCTATGGCTACACCTTC
TRBJ1-5 - - TRBV15 CATSKEGLNQPQHF TGTGCCACCAGCAAAGAGGGCCTCAATCAGCCCCAGCATTTT
TRBJ2-7 - TRBD2 TRBV7-8 CASSSSGTPHGLADYEQYF TGTGCCAGCAGCTCATCCGGGACGCCCCATGGACTAGCCGACTACGAGCAGTACTTC
TRBJ2-2 - TRBD1 TRBV7-2 CASIGTGPGSNTGELFF TGTGCCAGCATAGGGACAGGGCCCGGATCGAACACCGGGGAGCTGTTTTTT
TRBJ1-4 - - TRBV25-1 CASSELGQSANEKLFF TGTGCCAGCAGTGAATTAGGACAGTCGGCTAATGAAAAACTGTTTTTT
TRBJ1-5 - - TRBV27 CASSLRPRGVESQPQHF TGTGCCAGCAGTTTAAGGCCCAGGGGAGTTGAGAGTCAGCCCCAGCATTTT
TRBJ1-1 - - TRBV5-5 CASSLVEGRGVEAFF TGTGCCAGCAGCTTGGTAGAGGGAAGGGGAGTTGAAGCTTTCTTT
TRBJ1-1 - TRBD1 TRBV6-1 CASSDQGQGRAEAFF TGTGCCAGCAGTGATCAGGGACAGGGACGGGCTGAAGCTTTCTTT
TRBJ2-7 - TRBD1 TRBV6-5 CASRSGTVGLEQYF TGTGCCAGCAGATCCGGGACAGTGGGCCTCGAGCAGTACTTC
TRBJ2-3 - TRBD2 TRBV4-2 CASSQAGTSGRSTDTQYF TGTGCCAGCAGCCAAGCCGGGACTAGCGGGAGGTCCACAGATACGCAGTATTTT
TRBJ2-7 - - TRBV7-3 CASSKGPPRAYEQYF TGTGCCAGCAGCAAAGGTCCACCTCGGGCATACGAGCAGTACTTC
TRBJ2-3 - - TRBV6-6 CASRQEDTQYF TGTGCCAGCCGACAGGAAGATACGCAGTATTTT
TRBJ2-5 - TRBD2 TRBV30 CAWRDSGSWETQYF TGTGCCTGGAGGGATAGCGGGAGCTGGGAGACCCAGTACTTC
TRBJ2-2 - - TRBV5-1 CASSLGGPGNTGELFF TGCGCCAGCAGCTTGGGGGGCCCAGGGAACACCGGGGAGCTGTTTTTT
TRBJ1-4 - - TRBV6-1 CASSEGQVFTYRNEKLFF TGTGCCAGCAGTGAAGGCCAGGTTTTTACCTATAGGAATGAAAAACTGTTTTTT
TRBJ2-5 - TRBD2 TRBV5-1 CASSPGLAGGGETQYF TGCGCCAGCAGCCCGGGACTAGCGGGAGGAGGAGAGACCCAGTACTTC
TRBJ2-3 few - TRBV6-6 CASRQGRVTDTQYF TGTGCCAGCAGACAAGGACGGGTCACAGATACGCAGTATTTT
TRBJ1-3 - TRBD1 TRBV5-4 CASSLGTGDGYTIYF TGTGCCAGCAGCTTGGGGACAGGGGACGGGTACACCATATATTTT
TRBJ2-1 - TRBD1 TRBV19 CASSRTGLLGEQFF TGTGCCAGTAGTCGGACAGGGCTCCTCGGTGAGCAGTTCTTC
TRBJ1-2 - - TRBV28 CASRYNYGYTF TGTGCCAGCAGGTATAACTATGGCTACACCTTC
TRBJ2-5 - TRBD2 TRBV4-1 CASSQVLAGLGGETQYF TGCGCCAGCAGCCAAGTGCTAGCGGGATTGGGAGGGGAGACCCAGTACTTC
TRBJ2-1 - - TRBV5-1 CASSLVSRGNEQFF TGCGCCAGCAGCTTGGTCTCTCGGGGTAATGAGCAGTTCTTC
TRBJ2-1 - TRBD1 TRBV27 CASSKYRGHEQFF TGTGCCAGCAGTAAATACAGGGGGCATGAGCAGTTCTTC